This T cell receptor beta chain originates from a study of blood T cell repertoires in COVID-19. V shed 4 bases, J shed 0 bases, and the junction held 2 bases outside the gene matches. Germline V gives CDR1 MGHDK, CDR2 SYGVNS. The CDR3 runs 15 residues. The data were produced by immunoSEQ multiplex PCR, yet TCRdb's version contains in-frame clones alone and is incomplete. The data hold some 94,000 clones, with roughly 87% observed a single time. This clone has more than one count but fewer than ten. The rearrangement links TRBV25-1 to TRBJ2-1; TRBD1 aligns across 8 bases. The sequence derives from a woman aged 55-70 years with COVID-19, enrolled during active disease. Input material: peripheral blood. The CDR3: CASSGTGSSYNEQFF. CDR3 DNA: TGTGCCAGCAGTGGGACAGGGAGCTCCTACAATGAGCAGTTCTTC. The full variable domain, its missing parts supplied by reference TRBV25-1 and TRBJ2-1, is EADIYQTPRYLVIGTGKKITLECSQTMGHDKMYWYQQDPGMELHLIHYSYGVNSTEKGDLSSESTVSRIRTEHFPLTLESARPSHTSQYLCASSGTGSSYNEQFFGPGTRLTVL.